The 7 T cell receptor beta chains below all came from one sample that was sequenced in a study of Ad26.COV2.S vaccination and SARS-CoV-2 variants. Profiled with immunoSEQ multiplex PCR; TCRdb holds only in-frame clones, not every one. The sample has about 480,000 clones; around nine tenths are singletons. This sample's treatment: 15 to 20 received Ad26.COV2.S at low or high dose, single or two shots; a few received placebo; per-sample allocation not given. The study sampled participants on day 63 after the first vaccine or placebo injection. Sequenced here: peripheral blood, sampled in a trial of Ad26.COV2.S vaccine versus placebo. Receptors originate from a person between 18 and 60 years old who received the Ad26.COV2.S COVID-19 vaccine or a placebo.

In DNA form, the CDR3 reads TGTGCCAGCTCACCGGGGGGCGGTTCAGATACGCAGTATTTT. This translates into CASSPGGGSDTQYF. The chain combines TRBV18 with TRBJ2-3; D possibly matches TRBD1 or TRBD2 (6 bases each). V shed 3 bases and J shed 4 bases, with 11 bases lying between them. This CDR3 contains 14 residues. Germline-derived CDR1 and CDR2 are KGHSH and LQKENI.

This sequence joins TRBV7-6 and TRBJ2-4, with 10 positions matching TRBD2. V shed 5 bases, J shed 5 bases, and the junction held 3 bases outside the gene matches. Per the germline V gene, CDR1 is SGHVS and CDR2 is FNYEAQ. There are 14 residues in the CDR3. The CDR3 spells CASSPLAGENIQYF. The CDR3 DNA sequence: TGTGCCAGCAGCCCCCTAGCGGGAGAAAACATTCAGTACTTC. The variable domain in full, completed from reference TRBV7-6 and TRBJ2-4, reads GAGVSQSPRYKVTKRGQDVALRCDPISGHVSLYWYRQALGQGPEFLTYFNYEAQQDKSGLPNDRFSAERPEGSISTLTIQRTEQRDSAMYRCASSPLAGENIQYFGAGTRLSVL.

The V gene is TRBV15, the J gene TRBJ1-5; D uncertain. This CDR3 region has 13 residues. Looked up from germline, CDR1 is LNHNV and CDR2 is YYDKDF (reference sequence). Trimming pared 8 bases from V and 7 bases from J, leaving 15 bases between. The CDR3 region is CATSVQGSQPQHF. The CDR3 bases are TGTGCCACCTCCGTACAAGGTTCCCAGCCCCAGCATTTT.

The chain carries TRBV4-1 and TRBJ1-4; D unclear. CDR3 length: 15 amino acids. V was trimmed by 1 base and J by 4 bases, leaving 10 bases between them. Germline CDR1 and CDR2: MGHRA and YSYEKL. DNA for the CDR3: TGCGCCAGCAGCCAAGTTTCGGTCCTTAATGAAAAACTGTTTTTT. Translating gives CASSQVSVLNEKLFF.

This chain connects TRBV28 to TRBJ1-2, with 12 bases lining up with TRBD1. The ends lost 5 bases at V and 5 bases at J; junction bases unmatched: 9. Germline CDR1 reads MDHEN; CDR2 reads SYDVKM. The CDR3 has 16 residues. The CDR3 reads CASSPGTGGSRYGYTF. The CDR3 region has the DNA TGTGCCAGCAGTCCCGGGACAGGGGGCTCAAGATATGGCTACACCTTC.

The V gene is TRBV7-9, the J gene TRBJ1-4; the D is unclear. The CDR3 totals 15 residues. CDR1 is SEHNR and CDR2 is FQNEAQ in the germline V gene (reference sequence). V was trimmed by 5 bases and J by 7 bases, leaving 17 bases between them. CDR3 sequence: CASSLDLQLSEKLFF. The CDR3 region has the DNA TGTGCCAGCAGCCTAGACTTGCAACTAAGTGAAAAACTGTTTTTT.

The chain carries TRBV2 and TRBJ2-1; no definite D call. The V end lost 1 base, the J end lost 7 bases, and 11 bases lay between the germline ends. This CDR3 contains 14 residues. In germline, CDR1 is SNHLY, CDR2 FYNNEI. In DNA, the CDR3 is TGTGCCAGCAGTGAAGTATCCGGAGTAAATGAGCAGTTCTTC. This translates into CASSEVSGVNEQFF.